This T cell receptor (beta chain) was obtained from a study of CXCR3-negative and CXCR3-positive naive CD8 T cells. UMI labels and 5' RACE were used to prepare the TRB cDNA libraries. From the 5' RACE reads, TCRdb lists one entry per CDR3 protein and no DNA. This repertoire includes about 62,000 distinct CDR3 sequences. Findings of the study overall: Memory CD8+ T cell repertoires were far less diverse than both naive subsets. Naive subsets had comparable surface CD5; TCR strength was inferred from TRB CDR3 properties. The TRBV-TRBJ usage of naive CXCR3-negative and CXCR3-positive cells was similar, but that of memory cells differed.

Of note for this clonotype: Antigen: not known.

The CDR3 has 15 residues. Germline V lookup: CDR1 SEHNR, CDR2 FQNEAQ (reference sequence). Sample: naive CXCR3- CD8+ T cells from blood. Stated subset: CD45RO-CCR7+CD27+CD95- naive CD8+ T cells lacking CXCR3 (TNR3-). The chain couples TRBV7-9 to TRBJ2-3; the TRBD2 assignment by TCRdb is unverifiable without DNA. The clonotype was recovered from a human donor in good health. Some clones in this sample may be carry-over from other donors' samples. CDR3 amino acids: CASSRRTSATDTQYF. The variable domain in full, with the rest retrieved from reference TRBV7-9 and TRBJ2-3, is DTGVSQNPRHKITKRGQNVTFRCDPISEHNRLYWYRQTLGQGPEFLTYFQNEAQLEKSRLLSDRFSAERPKGSFSTLEIQRTEQGDSAMYLCASSRRTSATDTQYFGPGTRLTVL.